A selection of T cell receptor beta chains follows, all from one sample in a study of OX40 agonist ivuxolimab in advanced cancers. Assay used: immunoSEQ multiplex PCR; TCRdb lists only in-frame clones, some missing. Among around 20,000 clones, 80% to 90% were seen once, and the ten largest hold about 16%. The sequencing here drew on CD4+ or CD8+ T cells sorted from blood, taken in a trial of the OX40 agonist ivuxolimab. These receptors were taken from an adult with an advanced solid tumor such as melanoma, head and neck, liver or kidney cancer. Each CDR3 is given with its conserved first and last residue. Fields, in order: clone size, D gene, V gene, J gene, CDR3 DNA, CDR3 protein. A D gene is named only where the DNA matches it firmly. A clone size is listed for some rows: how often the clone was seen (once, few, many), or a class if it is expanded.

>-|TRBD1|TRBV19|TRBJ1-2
TGTGCCAGTAGTATTCGCACAGGGGGTCTGACTAGGAGCTACACCTTC
CASSIRTGGLTRSYTF
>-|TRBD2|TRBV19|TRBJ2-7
TGTGCCAGTAGTATAGGGCGGGAGCGCGACGAGCAGTACTTC
CASSIGRERDEQYF
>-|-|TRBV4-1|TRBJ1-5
TGCGCCAGCAGCCCCTACAAAAATAGCAATCAGCCCCAGCATTTT
CASSPYKNSNQPQHF
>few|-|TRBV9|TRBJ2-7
TGTGCCAGCAGCGTAGTGGAGTCGACCTACGAGCAGTACTTC
CASSVVESTYEQYF
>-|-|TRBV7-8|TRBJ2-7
TGTGCCAGCAGGTTGCGGGCGGGAGAGCAGTACTTC
CASRLRAGEQYF
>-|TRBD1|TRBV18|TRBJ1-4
TGTGCCAGCTCTCGGACAGGTGCCGGTGAAAAACTGTTTTTT
CASSRTGAGEKLFF
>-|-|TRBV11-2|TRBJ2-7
TGTGCCAGCAGCTTAGAGTTGCGATACGAGCAGTACTTC
CASSLELRYEQYF
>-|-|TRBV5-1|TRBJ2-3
TGCGCCAGCAGCTTGGACAGCTCCACAGATACGCAGTATTTT
CASSLDSSTDTQYF
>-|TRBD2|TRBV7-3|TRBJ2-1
TGTGCCAGCAGAAACATATGGACTAGCGGGACCAACAATGAGCAGTTCTTC
CASRNIWTSGTNNEQFF
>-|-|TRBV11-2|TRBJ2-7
TGTGCCAGCAACCCCAACTTAGGGTACGAGCAGTACTTC
CASNPNLGYEQYF
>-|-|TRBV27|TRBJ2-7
TGTGCCAGCAGTTTAAGGGGACTCCAACACTACGAGCAGTACTTC
CASSLRGLQHYEQYF
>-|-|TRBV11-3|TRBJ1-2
TGTGCCAGCAGCTTAGATCTTGGCAGTAACTATGGCTACACCTTC
CASSLDLGSNYGYTF
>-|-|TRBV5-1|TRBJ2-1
TGCGCCAGCAGCTTGAATGCGGGTACTTGGAATGAGCAGTTCTTC
CASSLNAGTWNEQFF
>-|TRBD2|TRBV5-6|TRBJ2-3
TGTGCCAGCGGGGGACTAGCGGCTAGCACAGATACGCAGTATTTT
CASGGLAASTDTQYF
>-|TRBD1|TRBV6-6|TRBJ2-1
TGTGCCAGCAGGACAGGGGCCGGGGACTACAATGAGCAGTTCTTC
CASRTGAGDYNEQFF
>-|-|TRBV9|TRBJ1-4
TGTGCCAGCAGCGCGGACAGTGGAGAGGATGAAAAACTGTTTTTT
CASSADSGEDEKLFF
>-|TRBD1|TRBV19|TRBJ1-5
TGTGCCAGTACCCCGGACAGGCCTGGCAATCAGCCCCAGCATTTT
CASTPDRPGNQPQHF
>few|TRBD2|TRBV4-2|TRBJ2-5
TGTGCCAGCAGCCAAAATAGCGGGAGGGAGACCCAGTACTTC
CASSQNSGRETQYF
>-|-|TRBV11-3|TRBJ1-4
TGTGCCAGCAGCTTCGACAGGAAAGAAAAACTGTTTTTT
CASSFDRKEKLFF
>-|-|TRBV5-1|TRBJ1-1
TGCGCCAGCAGCTTGGAAGGGGTGAGGGGTAACACTGAAGCTTTCTTT
CASSLEGVRGNTEAFF
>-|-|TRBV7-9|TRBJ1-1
TGTGCCAGCAGCCCACGGACTTCACCCGGGGCTGAAGCTTTCTTT
CASSPRTSPGAEAFF
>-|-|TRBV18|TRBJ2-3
TGTGCCAGCTCACCACTGTCAGATACGCAGTATTTT
CASSPLSDTQYF
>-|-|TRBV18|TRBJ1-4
TGTGCCAGCTCACCCCCCTGGGGGGCCGGGAATGGTGAAAAACTGTTTTTT
CASSPPWGAGNGEKLFF
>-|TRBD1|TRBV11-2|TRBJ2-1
TGTGCCAGCAGCATACGACAGGGGGCAACAAATGAGCAGTTCTTC
CASSIRQGATNEQFF
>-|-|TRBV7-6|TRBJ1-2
TGTGCCAGCAGCTTAAACCTACAGGGTGCCTATGGCTACACCTTC
CASSLNLQGAYGYTF
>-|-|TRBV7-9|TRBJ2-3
TGTGCCAGCCGGTACTATGGAAGGACAGATACGCAGTATTTT
CASRYYGRTDTQYF
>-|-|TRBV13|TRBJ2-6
TGTGCCAGCAGCGGCTATAGAGTACAAAGTCGGGCCAACGTCCTGACTTTC
CASSGYRVQSRANVLTF
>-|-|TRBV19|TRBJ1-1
TGTGCCAGTAAGGGGCAGGGGCCAAGTAAAGCTTTCTTT
CASKGQGPSKAFF